The present TCR beta chain was sequenced within a study of blood T cell repertoires in COVID-19 (dated by TCRdb to 2020 to 2022). Background on the whole study: Collaborator samples came from the United States, Italy and Spain and covered acute and convalescent phases of COVID-19. Nearly every sample came with metadata listing a de-identified subject ID, COVID-19 status, age in years and sex. The material from the prospective study consisted of cDNA or gDNA derived from T cells, B-cell-depleted T cells, or PBMCs. Subjects who had been exposed to COVID-19, were actively infected with it, or had recovered from it provided the deeply sampled blood TCRbeta repertoires that made up the dataset. Where available, HLA class I and class II types were taken from metadata supplied by the sample provider and were not determined by assay-based typing. The repertoires were made available in a free public database intended to serve as a resource for research on the immune response to SARS-CoV-2. The samples were drawn from two sources: the first 160 participants of the ongoing ImmuneRACE study, and some 1,300 subjects contributed by 6 global collaborators.

TCRbeta CDR3 regions were amplified from genomic DNA by means of the immunoSEQ Assay, a bias-controlled multiplex PCR. Per the authors' processing: Nucleated cell counts per sample were estimated from amplification of reference gene primers within the assay. To quantify the absolute abundance of each unique TCRbeta CDR3 rearrangement, sequence reads were collapsed and filtered. For each sample, productive Simpson clonality was calculated by taking the square root of Simpson's diversity index across productive rearrangements. TCRdb re-hosts the immuneACCESS table, in-frame sequences only. Its copies lack some clones; in the studies checked, an unresolved V gene accounts for under half of them, and the cause for the rest is not known. The V and J calls and clone size are taken from that table; D and trimming were inferred from the DNA. Recorded for this sample are a few hundred thousand clones; approximately 85% of them occurred a single time. Roughly 2.3% of the sample rests with the top ten.

Participants in the prospective study were aged about 18 to 90 years, lived in 20 to 25 United States geographic areas, and enrolled through a virtual design. To assign participants to cohorts, the prospective study relied on clinical history that participants themselves reported in a screening survey and a study questionnaire. Recovered participants in ImmuneRACE Cohort 3 were defined by two consecutive negative NP/OP PCR tests, clearance by a healthcare professional, or resolution of symptoms. Each participant in the prospective study had whole blood, serum and a nasopharyngeal or oropharyngeal swab collected by mobile phlebotomists. Additional blood draws and questionnaires over an approximately two-month period could optionally be provided by prospective study participants. Before DNA extraction, prospective study blood samples were shipped either frozen or at room temperature. The germline V gene yields SGHAT for CDR1 and FQNNGV for CDR2. The junction carries 22 bases between V and J, which are trimmed by 1 base and 4 bases respectively. From the cysteine up to the phenylalanine, the CDR3 has a length of 18 residues. Only the CDR3 region is kept as DNA, spanning 54 bases read in frame from base 1.

Paper-wide results and their limitations: The quantity of clinical and demographic metadata differed by source and by participant and was supplied without curation.

With regard to this clone: Its antigen is currently not known. No clone much larger than this one lies a single base away; base qualities are absent.

The receptor's source is a man younger than 45 who had recovered from COVID-19. Sample: PBMCs or T cells enriched from blood (not recorded which). Here the chain combines TRBV11-2 and TRBJ1-1; no D segment can be confidently identified. CDR3 sequence: CASSLGRPFGRAGTEAFF. The DNA reads as follows: TGTGCCAGCAGCTTAGGCCGGCCGTTTGGTAGGGCGGGCACTGAAGCTTTCTTT.